These 26 T cell receptor beta chains share one sample of origin, sequenced in a study of cytomegalovirus exposure and HLA in healthy donors. Assay: immunoSEQ multiplex PCR; the TCRdb copy retains only in-frame clones and omits some. This table holds approximately 130,000 clones, 85% to 90% found once. Sequenced input: PBMCs. These receptors all come from a woman aged 18-30 years in good health and CMV-seronegative.

The chain links TRBV9 to TRBJ2-1; 13 positions match TRBD2. V trimming: 4 bases; J trimming: 6 bases; junction bases outside the gene matches: 4. Germline V lookup: CDR1 SGDLS, CDR2 YYNGEE. The CDR3 is made up of 15 amino acids. The CDR3 DNA follows: TGTGCCAGCAGCTCGACTAGCGGGAGGAGCAATGAGCAGTTCTTC. Amino acid sequence: CASSSTSGRSNEQFF.

This clone was seen just once. The rearrangement uses TRBV6-6 and TRBJ1-2; D is perhaps TRBD1 (6 bases). Germline lookup yields CDR1 MNHNY and CDR2 SVGAGI (reference sequence). Trimming pared 2 bases from V and 3 bases from J, leaving 13 bases between. The CDR3 consists of 15 residues. The CDR3: CASSYRQGWDYGYTF. The CDR3 DNA reads as TGTGCCAGCAGTTACAGGCAGGGGTGGGACTATGGCTACACCTTC.

The chain recombines TRBV5-1 with TRBJ1-6; 9 bases match TRBD1. The V and J ends lost 4 bases and 7 bases, in that order; junction bases with no gene match: 9. The length of the CDR3 is 16 residues. Germline assignment: CDR1 SGHRS and CDR2 YFSETQ. DNA of the CDR3: TGCGCCAGCAGCCTCCCAGGGACAGGGAGGAATTCACCCCTCCACTTT. Its translation is CASSLPGTGRNSPLHF.

The rearrangement links TRBV19 to TRBJ1-4; 10 bases align to TRBD1. In germline, CDR1 is LNHDA, CDR2 SQIVND (reference sequence). The junction had 10 bases not matched to a gene; V was cut back by 10 bases and J by 11 bases. This CDR3 comprises 13 residues. Written as DNA, the CDR3 is TGTGCCACCGGAGACAGGGGGCTTGGGAAACTGTTTTTT. This codes for CATGDRGLGKLFF.

J is TRBJ2-1 and V is TRBV30; 8 bases map to TRBD2. The CDR3 length is 14 residues. Germline CDR1 reads GTSNPN; CDR2 reads SVGIG (reference sequence). V lost 4 bases and J lost 8; bases outside the gene matches: 10. Here the CDR3 reads CAWTRLARFDEQFF. CDR3 bases: TGTGCCTGGACAAGACTAGCGAGATTCGATGAGCAGTTCTTC.

The V and J genes are TRBV30 and TRBJ2-7; a weak D match, TRBD2 (5 bases). The CDR3 extends over 13 amino acids. Germline assignment: CDR1 GTSNPN and CDR2 SVGIG (reference sequence). The ends were cut back, 2 bases at V and 0 bases at J, with 8 bases in the middle. In DNA form, the CDR3 reads TGTGCCTGGAGTTCCGCGGGCTCCTACGAGCAGTACTTC. This codes for CAWSSAGSYEQYF.

V gene TRBV19 combines with J gene TRBJ2-3, with TRBD2 identical over 10 bases. The germline gives CDR1 LNHDA, CDR2 SQIVND (reference sequence). The V and J ends lost 8 bases and 5 bases, in that order; junction bases with no gene match: 4. The CDR3 is made up of 13 amino acids. The chain's CDR3 is CASSPSGGDTQYF. For the CDR3, the DNA is TGTGCCAGTTCCCCTAGCGGGGGAGATACGCAGTATTTT.

The genes are TRBV5-6 and TRBJ1-3, with 7 bases that match TRBD1. J lost 3 bases, V lost 4 bases, and 13 bases had no gene match. The CDR3 consists of 17 residues. Germline V gene lookup returns CDR1 SGHDT and CDR2 YYEEEE. The CDR3 is CASSPDWDRALGNTIYF. The CDR3 region has the DNA TGTGCCAGCAGCCCTGACTGGGACAGAGCCCTTGGAAACACCATATATTTT.

The V gene is TRBV7-9, the J gene TRBJ2-2; a possible D gene is TRBD1 (5 bases). The CDR3 has 14 amino acids. V gave up 2 bases and J gave up 4 bases, with 8 bases separating them. CDR1 SEHNR and CDR2 FQNEAQ come from the germline V gene (reference sequence). CDR3 sequence (DNA): TGTGCCAGCAGCTTACAGGGTTTCACCGGGGAGCTGTTTTTT. It is translated as CASSLQGFTGELFF. Full variable domain (remainder filled in from reference TRBV7-9 and TRBJ2-2): DTGVSQNPRHKITKRGQNVTFRCDPISEHNRLYWYRQTLGQGPEFLTYFQNEAQLEKSRLLSDRFSAERPKGSFSTLEIQRTEQGDSAMYLCASSLQGFTGELFFGEGSRLTVL.

V is TRBV4-2 and J is TRBJ2-3; TRBD2 might be the D (5 bases). Trimming removed 1 base from V and 0 bases from J, with 11 bases in between. Looked up from germline, CDR1 is LGHNA and CDR2 is YNFKEQ. CDR3 length: 16 residues. Here the CDR3 reads CASSQVAITSTDTQYF. The CDR3 DNA follows: TGTGCCAGCAGCCAAGTAGCGATAACTAGCACAGATACGCAGTATTTT.

The chain joins TRBV9 to TRBJ2-1; 12 nucleotides match TRBD2. In germline, CDR1 is SGDLS, CDR2 YYNGEE. V gave up 0 bases and J gave up 11 bases; unmatched junction bases: 6. The CDR3 is 15 residues long. The CDR3 spells CASSVGSLAGGKQFF. The CDR3, as DNA: TGTGCCAGCAGCGTAGGCTCCCTAGCGGGGGGGAAGCAGTTCTTC.

This chain uses TRBV7-8 with TRBJ2-7; D is perhaps TRBD2 (6 bases). CDR3 size: 11 residues. Germline V lookup: CDR1 SGHVS, CDR2 FQNEAQ. Trimming removed 11 bases at V and 1 base at J, with 9 bases between. This chain's CDR3 is CAAGPSYEQYF. The CDR3 coding sequence is TGTGCCGCGGGACCGTCCTACGAGCAGTACTTC. Complete variable domain (other parts from reference TRBV7-8 and TRBJ2-7): GAGVSQSPRYKVAKRGQDVALRCDPISGHVSLFWYQQALGQGPEFLTYFQNEAQLDKSGLPSDRFFAERPEGSVSTLKIQRTQQEDSAVYLCAAGPSYEQYFGPGTRLTVT.

The chain uses TRBV27 and TRBJ2-1; 8 positions agree with TRBD2. This CDR3 is 15 amino acids long. The ends lost 3 bases at V and 0 bases at J; junction bases unmatched: 1. In germline, CDR1 is MNHEY, CDR2 SMNVEV (reference sequence). The CDR3 nucleotides read TGTGCCAGCAGTTTGGCGGGAGGCTCCTACAATGAGCAGTTCTTC. Translating it yields CASSLAGGSYNEQFF.

The gene calls are TRBV10-1 and TRBJ2-3; tentatively, D is TRBD2 (6 bases). V lost 0 bases and J lost 6, with 10 bases in between. Germline V lookup: CDR1 WNHNN, CDR2 SYGVQD (reference sequence). There are 14 residues in the CDR3. CDR3 amino acids: CASSESSSADTQYF. The CDR3 DNA follows: TGCGCCAGCAGTGAGTCGTCTAGCGCCGATACGCAGTATTTT.

This clone was observed once. This sequence joins TRBV6-5 and TRBJ2-3; 10 bases match TRBD2. Germline loops: CDR1 MNHEY, CDR2 SVGAGI. The V segment lost 5 bases and the J segment 4 bases; nucleotides outside the gene matches: 6. This CDR3 spans 15 amino acids. In nucleotides, the CDR3 is TGTGCCAGCAGTCTTTCTAGCGGGGGAGCAGATACGCAGTATTTT. Its translation: CASSLSSGGADTQYF.

The genes are TRBV30 and TRBJ2-7, with D possibly matching TRBD1 (6 bases). Germline loops: CDR1 GTSNPN, CDR2 SVGIG (reference sequence). V lost 8 bases and J lost 2, with 13 bases in between. The CDR3 has 12 residues. The CDR3 is CALVKGAYEQYF. The CDR3 coding sequence is TGTGCCCTCGTGAAGGGGGCCTACGAGCAGTACTTC.

Turning to this clone: This sample also contains other DNA sequences that code for the same CDR3. The chain uses TRBV6-5 and TRBJ2-7; 7 bases match TRBD2. The V segment lost 0 bases and the J segment 0 bases; nucleotides outside the gene matches: 2. This CDR3 has 15 residues. CDR1 and CDR2 (germline): MNHEY, SVGAGI. The CDR3 sequence is CASSYSASGSYEQYF. The CDR3 DNA reads TGTGCCAGCAGTTACTCGGCTAGCGGCTCCTACGAGCAGTACTTC.

CDR3 DNA sequence: TGTGCCAGCAGTTTACCGCGACAGACCCTCTCTGGGGCCAACGTCCTGACTTTC. It specifies CASSLPRQTLSGANVLTF. V and J are TRBV28 and TRBJ2-6; perhaps TRBD1 as D (5 bases). V dropped 2 bases and J dropped 0 bases, with 14 bases sitting between them. The CDR3 runs 18 residues. Germline V gene sequence: CDR1 MDHEN, CDR2 SYDVKM. The whole variable domain, filled in from reference TRBV28 and TRBJ2-6, reads DVKVTQSSRYLVKRTGEKVFLECVQDMDHENMFWYRQDPGLGLRLIYFSYDVKMKEKGDIPEGYSVSREKKERFSLILESASTNQTSMYLCASSLPRQTLSGANVLTFGAGSRLTVL.

This clone turned up a few times. The J gene is TRBJ2-5, the V gene TRBV25-1; unclear D gene. Germline CDR1 MGHDK, CDR2 SYGVNS. There are 12 residues in the CDR3. V was trimmed by 1 base and J by 7 bases, leaving 7 bases between them. For the CDR3, the DNA is TGTGCCAGCAGTGAATTTCCTTCGACCCAGTACTTC. As protein: CASSEFPSTQYF.

V usage is TRBV28 and J usage is TRBJ2-7, with TRBD2 matching 12 bases. This CDR3 is 15 amino acids long. The germline gives CDR1 MDHEN, CDR2 SYDVKM. The ends lost 2 bases at V and 5 bases at J; junction bases unmatched: 4. Here the CDR3 reads CASSLLGLAGHEQYF. Written as DNA, the CDR3 is TGTGCCAGCAGTTTACTAGGACTAGCGGGGCACGAGCAGTACTTC.

The chain links TRBV18 to TRBJ1-1; D remains ambiguous. Germline V gene sequence: CDR1 KGHSH, CDR2 LQKENI. Trimming removed 3 bases at V and 1 base at J, with 12 bases between. CDR3 length: 15 residues. The CDR3 loop reads CASSPGGRKNTEAFF. CDR3 DNA: TGTGCCAGCTCACCCGGAGGCCGAAAGAACACTGAAGCTTTCTTT.

J is TRBJ2-7 and V is TRBV6-5; 11 nucleotides agree with TRBD1. The CDR3 loop spans 16 amino acids. The trim removed 4 bases at V and 2 bases at J, leaving 7 bases unmatched. Germline values: CDR1 MNHEY, CDR2 SVGAGI. CDR3 amino acids: CASSSLPGQGAYEQYF. The CDR3 DNA sequence: TGTGCCAGCAGTTCGTTACCGGGACAGGGGGCCTACGAGCAGTACTTC.

The gene calls are TRBV6-6 and TRBJ1-4; 9 bases align to TRBD1. Germline V gives CDR1 MNHNY, CDR2 SVGAGI (reference sequence). The CDR3 has 14 amino acids. V shed 5 bases, J shed 8 bases, and the junction held 6 bases outside the gene matches. The CDR3 region is CASSTTGGYEKLFF. Written as DNA, the CDR3 is TGTGCCAGCAGTACGACAGGGGGTTACGAAAAACTGTTTTTT.

The genes are TRBV5-4 and TRBJ1-2; D is ambiguous. V was cut by 9 bases and J by 2 bases, with 20 bases left in between. The CDR3 is 15 amino acids. In germline, CDR1 is SGHNT, CDR2 YYREEE (reference sequence). The CDR3 sequence is CATQSFGEGNYGYTF. The DNA of the CDR3 is TGTGCCACCCAGAGCTTCGGGGAGGGAAACTATGGCTACACCTTC.

This rearrangement joins TRBV27 to TRBJ2-1; weak D call: TRBD2 (5 bases). The length of the CDR3 is 12 residues. Trimming removed 6 bases from V and 10 bases from J, with 13 bases in between. CDR1 MNHEY and CDR2 SMNVEV come from the germline V gene (reference sequence). The CDR3 protein is CASRDGVAEQFF. The DNA for the CDR3 is TGTGCCAGCAGAGACGGGGTGGCCGAGCAGTTCTTC.

The gene calls are TRBV10-3 and TRBJ1-2, with 7 bases that match TRBD1. The CDR3 loop spans 11 amino acids. CDR1 is ENHRY, CDR2 SYGVKD, per germline. V trimming: 4 bases; J trimming: 14 bases; junction bases outside the gene matches: 7. CDR3 residues: CAISGGGRGTF. For the CDR3, the DNA is TGTGCCATCAGTGGAGGGGGCAGGGGGACCTTC.